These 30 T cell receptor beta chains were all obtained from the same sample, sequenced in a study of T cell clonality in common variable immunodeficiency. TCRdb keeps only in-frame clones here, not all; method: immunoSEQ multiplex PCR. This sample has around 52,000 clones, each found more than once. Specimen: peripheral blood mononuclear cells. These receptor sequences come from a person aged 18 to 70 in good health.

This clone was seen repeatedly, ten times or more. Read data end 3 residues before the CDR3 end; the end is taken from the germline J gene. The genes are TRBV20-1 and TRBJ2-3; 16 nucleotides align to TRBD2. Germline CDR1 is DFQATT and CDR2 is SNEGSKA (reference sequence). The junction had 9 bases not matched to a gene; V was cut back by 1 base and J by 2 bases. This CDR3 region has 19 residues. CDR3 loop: CSARGGGTSGRAHTDTQYF. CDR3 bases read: TGCAGTGCTAGAGGGGGAGGGACTAGCGGGAGGGCCCACACAGATACG.

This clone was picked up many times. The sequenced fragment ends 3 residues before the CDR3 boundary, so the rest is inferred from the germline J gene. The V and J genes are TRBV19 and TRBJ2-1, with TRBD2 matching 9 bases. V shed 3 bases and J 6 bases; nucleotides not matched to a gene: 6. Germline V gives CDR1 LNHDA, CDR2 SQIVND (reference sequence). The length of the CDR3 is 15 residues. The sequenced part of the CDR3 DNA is TGTGCCAGTAGTATCTCAGCGGGAGGAACCAATGAG. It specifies CASSISAGGTNE. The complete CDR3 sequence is CASSISAGGTNEQFF.

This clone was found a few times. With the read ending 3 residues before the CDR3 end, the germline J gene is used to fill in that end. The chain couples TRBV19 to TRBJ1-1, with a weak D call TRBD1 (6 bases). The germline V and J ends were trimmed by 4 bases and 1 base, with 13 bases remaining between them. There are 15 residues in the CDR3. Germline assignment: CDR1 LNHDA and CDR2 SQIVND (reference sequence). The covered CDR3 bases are TGTGCCAGTAGTACTACAGGGCTGGAGAACACTGAA. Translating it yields CASSTTGLENTE. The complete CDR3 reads CASSTTGLENTEAFF.

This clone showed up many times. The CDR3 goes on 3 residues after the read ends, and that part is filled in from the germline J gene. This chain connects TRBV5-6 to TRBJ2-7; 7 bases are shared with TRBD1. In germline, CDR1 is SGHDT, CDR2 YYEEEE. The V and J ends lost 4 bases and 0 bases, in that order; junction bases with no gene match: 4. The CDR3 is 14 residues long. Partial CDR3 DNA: TGTGCCAGCAGCCGGGGACAGAGCTCCTACGAG. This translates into CASSRGQSSYE. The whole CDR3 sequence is CASSRGQSSYEQYF.

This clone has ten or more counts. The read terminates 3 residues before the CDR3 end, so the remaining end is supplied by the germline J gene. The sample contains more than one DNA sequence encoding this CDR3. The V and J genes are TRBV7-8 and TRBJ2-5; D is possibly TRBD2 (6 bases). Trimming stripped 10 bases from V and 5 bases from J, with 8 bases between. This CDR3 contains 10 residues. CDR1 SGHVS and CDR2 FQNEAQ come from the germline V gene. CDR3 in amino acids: CATRGETQYF. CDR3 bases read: TGTGCCACCCGGGGGGAGACC.

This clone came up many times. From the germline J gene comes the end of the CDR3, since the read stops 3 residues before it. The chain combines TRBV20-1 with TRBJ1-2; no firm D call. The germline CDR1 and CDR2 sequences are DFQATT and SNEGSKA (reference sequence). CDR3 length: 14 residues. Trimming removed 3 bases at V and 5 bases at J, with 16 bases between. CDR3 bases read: TGCAGTGCTAGTGGCCGGGTTGGAGAATATGGC. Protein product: CSASGRVGEYG. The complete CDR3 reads CSASGRVGEYGYTF.

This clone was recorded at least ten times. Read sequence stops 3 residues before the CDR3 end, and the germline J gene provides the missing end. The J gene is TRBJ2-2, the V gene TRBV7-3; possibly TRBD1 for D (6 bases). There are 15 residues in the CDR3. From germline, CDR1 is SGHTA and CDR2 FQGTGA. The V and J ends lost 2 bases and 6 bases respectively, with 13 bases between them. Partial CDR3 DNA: TGTGCCAGCAGCTTAGCAGGGGATTTCGCCGGGGAG. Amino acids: CASSLAGDFAGE. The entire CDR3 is CASSLAGDFAGELFF.

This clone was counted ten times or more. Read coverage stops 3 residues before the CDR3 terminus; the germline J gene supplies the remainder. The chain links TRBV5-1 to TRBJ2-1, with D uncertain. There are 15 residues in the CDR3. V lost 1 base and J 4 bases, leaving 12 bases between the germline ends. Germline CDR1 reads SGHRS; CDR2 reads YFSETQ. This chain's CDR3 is CASSLFSSEYNEQFF. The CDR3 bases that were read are TGCGCCAGCAGCTTGTTTAGCTCCGAATACAATGAG.

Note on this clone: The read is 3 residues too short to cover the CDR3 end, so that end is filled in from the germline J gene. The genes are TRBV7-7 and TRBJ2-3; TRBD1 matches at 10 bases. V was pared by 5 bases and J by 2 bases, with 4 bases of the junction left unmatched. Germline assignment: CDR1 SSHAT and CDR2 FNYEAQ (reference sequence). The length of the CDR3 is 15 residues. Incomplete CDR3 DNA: TGTGCCAGCAGCACGGGACAGGGGAACACAGATACG. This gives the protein CASSTGQGNTDT. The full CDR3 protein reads CASSTGQGNTDTQYF.

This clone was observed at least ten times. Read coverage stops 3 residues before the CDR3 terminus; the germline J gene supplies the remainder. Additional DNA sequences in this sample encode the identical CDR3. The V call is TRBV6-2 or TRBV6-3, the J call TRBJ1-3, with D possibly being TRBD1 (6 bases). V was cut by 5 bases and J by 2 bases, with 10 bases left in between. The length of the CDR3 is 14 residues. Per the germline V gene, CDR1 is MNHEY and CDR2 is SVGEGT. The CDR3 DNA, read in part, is TGTGCCAGCAGTGACGCAGGGGCTGGAAACACC. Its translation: CASSDAGAGNT. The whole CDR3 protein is CASSDAGAGNTIYF.

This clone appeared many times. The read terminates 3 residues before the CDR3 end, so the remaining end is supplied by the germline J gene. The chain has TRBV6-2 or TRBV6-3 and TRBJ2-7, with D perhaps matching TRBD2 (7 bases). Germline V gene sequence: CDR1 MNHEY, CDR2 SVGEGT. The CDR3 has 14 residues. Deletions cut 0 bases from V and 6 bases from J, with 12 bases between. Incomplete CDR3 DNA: TGTGCCAGCAGTTACTCGGGGGGGGGCTTCGAG. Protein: CASSYSGGGFE. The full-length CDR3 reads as CASSYSGGGFEQYF.

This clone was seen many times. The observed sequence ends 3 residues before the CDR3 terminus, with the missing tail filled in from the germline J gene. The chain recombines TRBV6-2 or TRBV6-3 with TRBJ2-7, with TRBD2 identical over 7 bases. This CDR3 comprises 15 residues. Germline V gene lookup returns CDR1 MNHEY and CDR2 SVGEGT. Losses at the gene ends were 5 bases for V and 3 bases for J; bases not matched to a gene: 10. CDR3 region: CASSKGLSGIYEQYF. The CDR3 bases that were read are TGTGCCAGCAGTAAGGGACTATCGGGAATCTACGAG.

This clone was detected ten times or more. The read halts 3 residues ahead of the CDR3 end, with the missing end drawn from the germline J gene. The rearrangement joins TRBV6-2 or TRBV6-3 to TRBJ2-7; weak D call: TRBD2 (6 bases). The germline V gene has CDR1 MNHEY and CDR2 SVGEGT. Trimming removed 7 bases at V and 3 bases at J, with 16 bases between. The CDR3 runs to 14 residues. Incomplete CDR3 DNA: TGTGCCAGCACGCTCTGGGCGGGGCGCTACGAG. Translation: CASTLWAGRYE. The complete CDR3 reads CASTLWAGRYEQYF.

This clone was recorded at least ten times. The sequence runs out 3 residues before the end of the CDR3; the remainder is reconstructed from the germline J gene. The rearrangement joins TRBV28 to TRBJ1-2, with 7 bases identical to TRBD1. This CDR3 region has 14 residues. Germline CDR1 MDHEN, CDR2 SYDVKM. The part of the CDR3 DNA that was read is TGTGCCAGCAGTTTAATAGGGGGCCCCGAGGGC. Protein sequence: CASSLIGGPEG. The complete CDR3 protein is CASSLIGGPEGYTF.

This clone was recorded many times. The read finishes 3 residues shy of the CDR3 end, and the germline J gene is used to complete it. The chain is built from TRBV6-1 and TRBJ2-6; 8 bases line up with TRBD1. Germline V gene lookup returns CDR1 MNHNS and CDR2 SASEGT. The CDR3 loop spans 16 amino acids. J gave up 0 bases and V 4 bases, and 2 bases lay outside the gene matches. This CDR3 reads CASSATGGSGANVLTF. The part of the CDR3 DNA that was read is TGTGCCAGCAGTGCCACAGGGGGCTCTGGGGCCAACGTC.

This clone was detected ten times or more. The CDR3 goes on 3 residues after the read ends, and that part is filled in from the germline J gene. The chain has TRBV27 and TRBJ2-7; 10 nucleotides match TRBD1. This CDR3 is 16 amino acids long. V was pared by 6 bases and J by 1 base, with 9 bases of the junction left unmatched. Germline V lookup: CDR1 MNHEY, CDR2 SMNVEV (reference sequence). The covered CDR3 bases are TGTGCCAGCAGGAAGGGAGGACAGGGGGGATCCTACGAG. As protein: CASRKGGQGGSYE. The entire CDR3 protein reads CASRKGGQGGSYEQYF.

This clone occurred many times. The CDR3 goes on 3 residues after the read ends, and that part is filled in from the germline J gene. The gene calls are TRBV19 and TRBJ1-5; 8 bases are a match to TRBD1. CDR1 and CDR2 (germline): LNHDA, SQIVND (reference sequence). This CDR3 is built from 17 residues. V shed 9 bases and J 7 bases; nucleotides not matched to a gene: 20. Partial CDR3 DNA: TGTGCCAGCAACGACAGGGGCGCCATAAAACTCCTGCAGCCC. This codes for CASNDRGAIKLLQP. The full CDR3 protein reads CASNDRGAIKLLQPQHF. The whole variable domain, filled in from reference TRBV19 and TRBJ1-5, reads DGGITQSPKYLFRKEGQNVTLSCEQNLNHDAMYWYRQDPGQGLRLIYYSQIVNDFQKGDIAEGYSVSREKKESFPLTVTSAQKNPTAFYLCASNDRGAIKLLQPQHFGDGTRLSIL.

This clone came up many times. The covered CDR3 bases are TGCGCCAGCAGTGAGTCATGGACTAGCGGAGGCGAG. Its protein product is CASSESWTSGGE. The full CDR3 sequence reads CASSESWTSGGEQYF. This chain connects TRBV10-1 to TRBJ2-7, with TRBD2 matching over 10 bases. The read finishes 3 residues shy of the CDR3 end, and the germline J gene is used to complete it. Germline V gene data show CDR1 as WNHNN and CDR2 as SYGVQD (reference sequence). The CDR3 sequence is 15 residues long. V was clipped by 0 bases and J by 6 bases; unmatched bases: 5.

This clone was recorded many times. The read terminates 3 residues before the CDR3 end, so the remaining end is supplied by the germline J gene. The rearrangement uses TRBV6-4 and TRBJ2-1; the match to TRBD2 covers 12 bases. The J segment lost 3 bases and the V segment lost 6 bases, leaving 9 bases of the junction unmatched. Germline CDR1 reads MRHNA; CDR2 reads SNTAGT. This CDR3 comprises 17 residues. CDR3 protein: CASRDPGTSGHYNEQFF. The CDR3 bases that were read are TGTGCCAGCAGGGACCCCGGGACTAGCGGGCACTACAATGAG.

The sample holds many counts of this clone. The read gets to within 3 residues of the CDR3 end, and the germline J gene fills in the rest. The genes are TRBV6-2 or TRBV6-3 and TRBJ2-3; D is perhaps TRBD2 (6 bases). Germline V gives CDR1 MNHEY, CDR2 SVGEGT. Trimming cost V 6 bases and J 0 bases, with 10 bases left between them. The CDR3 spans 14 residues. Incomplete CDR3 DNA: TGTGCCAGCAGGCGGCGGGGTAGCACAGATACG. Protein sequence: CASRRRGSTDT. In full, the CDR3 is CASRRRGSTDTQYF.

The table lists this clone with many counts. CDR3 DNA (partial): TGTGCCAGCAGTTTGGTGGGGGCGGGAGGGCCTAGCACAGATACG. Its protein product is CASSLVGAGGPSTDT. The full CDR3 protein is CASSLVGAGGPSTDTQYF. The chain has TRBV28 and TRBJ2-3; TRBD2 matches 9 bases. With the read ending 3 residues before the CDR3 end, the germline J gene is used to fill in that end. The ends lost 3 bases at V and 0 bases at J; junction bases unmatched: 10. The CDR3 spans 18 residues. Germline V gives CDR1 MDHEN, CDR2 SYDVKM.

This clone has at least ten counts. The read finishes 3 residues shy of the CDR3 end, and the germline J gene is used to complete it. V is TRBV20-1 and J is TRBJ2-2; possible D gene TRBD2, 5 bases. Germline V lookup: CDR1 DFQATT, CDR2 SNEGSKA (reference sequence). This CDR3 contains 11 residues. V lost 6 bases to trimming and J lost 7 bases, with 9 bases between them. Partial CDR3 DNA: TGCAGTGCCCCGGGGAGCGGGGAG. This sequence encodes CSAPGSGE. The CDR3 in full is CSAPGSGELFF.

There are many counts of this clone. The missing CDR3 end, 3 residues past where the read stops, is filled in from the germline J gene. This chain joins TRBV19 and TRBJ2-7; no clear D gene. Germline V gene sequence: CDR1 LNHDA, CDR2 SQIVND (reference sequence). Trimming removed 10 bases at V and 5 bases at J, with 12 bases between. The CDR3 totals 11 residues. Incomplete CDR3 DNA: TGTGCCATATGGCGGCTACACGAG. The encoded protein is CAIWRLHE. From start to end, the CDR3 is CAIWRLHEQYF.

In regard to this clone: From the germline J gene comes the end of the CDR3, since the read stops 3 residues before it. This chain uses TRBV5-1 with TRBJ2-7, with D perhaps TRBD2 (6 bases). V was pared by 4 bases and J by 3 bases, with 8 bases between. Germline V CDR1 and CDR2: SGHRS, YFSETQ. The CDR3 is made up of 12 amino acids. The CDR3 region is CASSRDFYEQYF. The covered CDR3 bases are TGCGCCAGCAGCAGGGACTTCTACGAG.

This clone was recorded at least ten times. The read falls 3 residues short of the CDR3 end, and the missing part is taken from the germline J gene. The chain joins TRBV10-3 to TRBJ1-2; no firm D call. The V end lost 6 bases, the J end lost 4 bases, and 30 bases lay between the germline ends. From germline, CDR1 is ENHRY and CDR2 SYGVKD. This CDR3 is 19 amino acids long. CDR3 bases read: TGTGCCATCAGGGACCCGAGCCGCTCCGGGGTTGGGGTGGTCTATGGC. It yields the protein CAIRDPSRSGVGVVYG. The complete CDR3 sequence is CAIRDPSRSGVGVVYGYTF.

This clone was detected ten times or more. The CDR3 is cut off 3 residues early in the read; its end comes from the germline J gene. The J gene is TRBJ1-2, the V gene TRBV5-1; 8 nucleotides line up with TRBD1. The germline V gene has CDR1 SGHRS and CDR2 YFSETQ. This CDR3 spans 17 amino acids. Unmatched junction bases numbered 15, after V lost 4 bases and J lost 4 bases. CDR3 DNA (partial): TGCGCCAGCAGCCCTGGACAGGGTAACGGCGTAGGCTATGGC. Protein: CASSPGQGNGVGYG. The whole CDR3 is CASSPGQGNGVGYGYTF.

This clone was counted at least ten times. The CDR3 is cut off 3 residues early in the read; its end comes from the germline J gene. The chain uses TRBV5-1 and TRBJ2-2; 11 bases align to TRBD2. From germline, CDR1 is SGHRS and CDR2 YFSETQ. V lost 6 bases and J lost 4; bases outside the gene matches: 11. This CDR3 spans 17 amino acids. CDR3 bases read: TGCGCCAGCACCAAGATGACTAGCGGGGTCTTCACCGGGGAG. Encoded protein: CASTKMTSGVFTGE. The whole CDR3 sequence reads CASTKMTSGVFTGELFF.

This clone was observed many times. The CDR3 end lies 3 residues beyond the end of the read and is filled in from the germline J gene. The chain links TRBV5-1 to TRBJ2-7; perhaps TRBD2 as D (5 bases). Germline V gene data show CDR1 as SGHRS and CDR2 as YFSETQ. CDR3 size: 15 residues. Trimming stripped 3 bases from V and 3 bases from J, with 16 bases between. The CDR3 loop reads CASSWLDASNYEQYF. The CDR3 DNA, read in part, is TGCGCCAGCAGCTGGCTGGATGCTAGCAACTACGAG. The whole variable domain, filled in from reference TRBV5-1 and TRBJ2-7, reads KAGVTQTPRYLIKTRGQQVTLSCSPISGHRSVSWYQQTPGQGLQFLFEYFSETQRNKGNFPGRFSGRQFSNSRSEMNVSTLELGDSALYLCASSWLDASNYEQYFGPGTRLTVT.

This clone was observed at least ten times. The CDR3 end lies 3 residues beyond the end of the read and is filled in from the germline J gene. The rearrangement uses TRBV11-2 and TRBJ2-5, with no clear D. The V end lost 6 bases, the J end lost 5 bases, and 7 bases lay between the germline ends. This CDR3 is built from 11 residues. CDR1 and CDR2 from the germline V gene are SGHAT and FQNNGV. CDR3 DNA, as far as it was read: TGTGCCAGCAGTGGTAGTGAGACC. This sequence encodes CASSGSET. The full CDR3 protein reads CASSGSETQYF.

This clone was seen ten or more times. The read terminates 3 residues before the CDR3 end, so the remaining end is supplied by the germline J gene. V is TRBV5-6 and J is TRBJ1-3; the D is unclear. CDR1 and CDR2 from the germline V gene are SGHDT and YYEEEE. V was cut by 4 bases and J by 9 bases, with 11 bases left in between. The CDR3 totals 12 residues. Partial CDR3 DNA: TGTGCCAGCAGCATTAATACGGGCACC. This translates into CASSINTGT. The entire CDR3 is CASSINTGTIYF.